The 13 T cell receptor beta chains below were found in one sample sequenced in a study of blood T cell repertoires in COVID-19. TCRdb's table, derived via immunoSEQ multiplex PCR, lists solely in-frame clones and lacks some. The sample includes about 270,000 clones, around 93% of them seen just once. The sample consisted of PBMCs or T cells enriched from blood (not recorded which). Source of these receptors: a man in his forties who had been exposed to COVID-19.

The rearrangement links TRBV10-1 to TRBJ2-2; D unresolved. Germline loops: CDR1 WNHNN, CDR2 SYGVQD (reference sequence). Trimming removed 3 bases at V and 0 bases at J, with 2 bases between. The CDR3 length is 13 residues. CDR3 amino acids: CASSDTNTGELFF. CDR3 DNA sequence: TGCGCCAGCAGTGACACGAACACCGGGGAGCTGTTTTTT.

This chain joins TRBV9 and TRBJ2-2; possible D gene TRBD2, 7 bases. The CDR3 loop spans 17 amino acids. CDR1 and CDR2 (germline): SGDLS, YYNGEE. Trimming shortened V by 5 bases and J by 3 bases, and 20 bases separated the two germline ends. CDR3 amino acids: CASSLPPGGLDTGELFF. In DNA, the CDR3 is TGTGCCAGCAGTCTCCCCCCCGGGGGGCTGGACACCGGGGAGCTGTTTTTT. The full variable domain, its missing parts supplied by reference TRBV9 and TRBJ2-2, is DSGVTQTPKHLITATGQRVTLRCSPRSGDLSVYWYQQSLDQGLQFLIQYYNGEERAKGNILERFSAQQFPDLHSELNLSSLELGDSALYFCASSLPPGGLDTGELFFGEGSRLTVL.

The rearrangement joins TRBV18 to TRBJ2-1; tentatively, D is TRBD1 (6 bases). The CDR3 contains 16 residues. Germline assignment: CDR1 KGHSH and CDR2 LQKENI. V was pared by 3 bases and J by 8 bases, with 20 bases between. The CDR3 is CASSPRGGSGRDEQFF. CDR3 nucleotides: TGTGCCAGCTCACCGAGAGGGGGTTCCGGGCGAGATGAGCAGTTCTTC.

This chain links TRBV27 with TRBJ2-3, with 7 positions matching TRBD1. The CDR3 covers 17 residues. Trimming removed 5 bases from V and 2 bases from J; junction bases left unmatched: 13. Germline loops: CDR1 MNHEY, CDR2 SMNVEV (reference sequence). The CDR3 DNA is TGTGCCAGCAGTAAATACTCTAGGACAGGAATCACAGATACGCAGTATTTT. Residues: CASSKYSRTGITDTQYF.

The chain couples TRBV5-1 to TRBJ2-3; a possible D gene is TRBD2 (6 bases). Deletions cut 1 base from V and 6 bases from J, with 9 bases between. Germline V gene lookup returns CDR1 SGHRS and CDR2 YFSETQ. The CDR3 has 13 residues. Here the CDR3 DNA reads TGCGCCAGCAGCTTGCGGGAGACGGATACGCAGTATTTT. It translates to CASSLRETDTQYF.

V gene TRBV4-3 combines with J gene TRBJ2-2; D possibly corresponds to TRBD1 (6 bases). V lost 3 bases and J lost 4, with 18 bases in between. The CDR3 covers 17 residues. From germline, CDR1 is LGHNA and CDR2 YSLEER. The CDR3 is CASSQIIHRDITGELFF. The CDR3 nucleotides are TGCGCCAGCAGCCAGATTATACACCGGGACATCACCGGGGAGCTGTTTTTT.

V gene TRBV19 combines with J gene TRBJ2-7, with 9 positions matching TRBD1. V dropped 6 bases and J dropped 6; count of bases not matched to a gene: 9. Germline loops: CDR1 LNHDA, CDR2 SQIVND (reference sequence). This CDR3 contains 14 residues. The CDR3 region has the DNA TGTGCCAGTAGCTATGGGGGACAGGGCTTCGAGCAGTACTTC. Translating gives CASSYGGQGFEQYF.

V is TRBV29-1 and J is TRBJ1-1; 7 nucleotides agree with TRBD1. The germline CDR1 and CDR2 sequences are SQVTM and ANQGSEA. This CDR3 is 16 amino acids long. With V trimmed by 6 bases and J by 5 bases, 18 bases remained unmatched. The CDR3, as DNA: TGCAGCGTGGAACGGACAGGTTCGTCGATTGGGACTGAAGCTTTCTTT. It yields the protein CSVERTGSSIGTEAFF.

The chain recombines TRBV7-9 with TRBJ1-3, with D possibly being TRBD1 (6 bases). V gave up 6 bases and J gave up 4 bases, with 16 bases separating them. Looked up from germline, CDR1 is SEHNR and CDR2 is FQNEAQ (reference sequence). This CDR3 has 15 residues. CDR3 DNA sequence: TGTGCCAGCAGTTATCTCCACAGGGAAGGAAACACCATATATTTT. Translating gives CASSYLHREGNTIYF.

The rearrangement links TRBV19 to TRBJ1-6, with D perhaps matching TRBD1 (6 bases). The CDR3 length is 15 residues. Germline CDR1 LNHDA, CDR2 SQIVND (reference sequence). V shed 4 bases and J shed 4 bases, with 11 bases lying between them. CDR3 amino acids: CASSTGTFYNSPLHF. As DNA, the CDR3 is TGTGCCAGTAGTACCGGGACATTTTATAATTCACCCCTCCACTTT.

The chain has TRBV28 and TRBJ2-5, with TRBD1 matching 9 bases. This CDR3 is 15 amino acids long. J gave up 0 bases and V 6 bases, and 5 bases lay outside the gene matches. Per germline, CDR1 MDHEN and CDR2 SYDVKM. The CDR3 here is CASRSTGGNQETQYF. Written as DNA, the CDR3 is TGTGCCAGCAGATCGACAGGGGGAAACCAAGAGACCCAGTACTTC.

V and J are TRBV30 and TRBJ1-1, with a tentative D call TRBD1 (5 bases). CDR1 is GTSNPN, CDR2 SVGIG, per germline (reference sequence). Between the trimmed V and J ends, which lost 2 bases and 4 bases, there was a span of 8 bases. The CDR3 is 12 residues long. This CDR3 reads CAWSPQGTEAFF. CDR3 bases: TGTGCCTGGAGTCCCCAGGGCACTGAAGCTTTCTTT.

The DNA of the CDR3 is TGTGCCAGCAGTTATGTTACTAGCGGGATGCAAGAGACCCAGTACTTC. It specifies CASSYVTSGMQETQYF. The chain employs TRBV6-2 or TRBV6-3 and TRBJ2-5, with TRBD2 identical over 10 bases. The CDR3 loop spans 16 amino acids. Germline CDR1 reads MNHEY; CDR2 reads SVGEGT. The J segment lost 2 bases and the V segment lost 3 bases, leaving 6 bases of the junction unmatched.